The source of this TCR beta chain is a study of OX40 agonist ivuxolimab in advanced cancers. The wider study: Subjects had a mean age of about 60 years, with a range of roughly 20 to 79; around 83% were male.

Sequencing used immunoSEQ multiplex PCR; TCRdb keeps in-frame clones, though not all of them. The sample includes just over 90,000 clones, 80% to 95% of them seen just once. General observations from the study: At doses 0.1 to 3.0 mg/kg, CD4+ and CD8+ clones expanded. Some of the lowest clonal expansion was seen in partial responders at 0.1-3.0 mg/kg.

The CDR3 is made up of 11 amino acids. The V end was cut by 1 base, the J end by 7 bases, with 5 bases between. The germline V gene has CDR1 LGHNT and CDR2 FRNRAP. As for this clone: Its antigen remains unknown.

Patients were ineligible given autoimmune disease history or systemic immunosuppression. Sequencing used CD4+ or CD8+ T cells sorted from blood, obtained in a trial of the OX40 agonist ivuxolimab. The clonotype originates from an adult with an advanced solid tumor such as melanoma, head and neck, liver or kidney cancer. The rearrangement links TRBV12-5 to TRBJ2-7, with D uncertain. The DNA of the CDR3 is TGTGCTAGTGGTTTGGGCAGAGAGCAGTACTTC. Amino acids: CASGLGREQYF. The complete variable domain, with remaining parts taken from reference TRBV12-5 and TRBJ2-7, reads DARVTQTPRHKVTEMGQEVTMRCQPILGHNTVFWYRQTMMQGLELLAYFRNRAPLDDSGMPKDRFSAEMPDATLATLKIQPSEPRDSAVYFCASGLGREQYFGPGTRLTVT.